Shown below are 16 T cell receptor beta chains from a single sample sequenced in a study of hypomethylating agent response in myelodysplastic syndrome. Using immunoSEQ multiplex PCR, the repertoire was profiled, and TCRdb retains in-frame clones only, with some absent. The sample carries approximately 7,000 clones, around nine tenths recorded once. Sequencing used bone marrow, obtained before or after starting hypomethylating agent treatment for myelodysplastic syndrome (not recorded which). The receptors here all came from a human donor with myelodysplastic syndrome.

The V and J genes are TRBV5-1 and TRBJ2-5; D uncertain. The germline V gene has CDR1 SGHRS and CDR2 YFSETQ. With 0 bases removed from V and 1 base from J, the gap between germline ends came to 4 bases. The CDR3 is made up of 13 amino acids. CDR3 bases: TGCGCCAGCAGCTTGGTGGTCCAAGAGACCCAGTACTTC. This gives the protein CASSLVVQETQYF.

This clone was seen only once. The J gene is TRBJ2-1, the V gene TRBV30; 7 bases are a match to TRBD1. CDR3 length equals 13 residues. The germline V gene has CDR1 GTSNPN and CDR2 SVGIG (reference sequence). The V segment lost 4 bases and the J segment 2 bases; nucleotides outside the gene matches: 2. The CDR3 loop is CAWNRGPYNEQFF. The DNA for the CDR3 is TGTGCCTGGAACAGGGGTCCCTACAATGAGCAGTTCTTC.

This clone was found once. The chain employs TRBV12-5 and TRBJ2-5, with D perhaps TRBD1 (6 bases). In germline, CDR1 is LGHNT, CDR2 FRNRAP. This CDR3 contains 16 residues. V was clipped by 1 base and J by 4 bases, with 16 bases between them. CDR3 in amino acids: CASGLGSQGLGETQYF. The CDR3 DNA sequence: TGTGCTAGTGGTTTGGGTAGTCAGGGGTTAGGAGAGACCCAGTACTTC.

This clone has a handful of counts. The chain links TRBV6-5 to TRBJ1-5; D gene unclear. Deletions cut 0 bases from V and 8 bases from J, with 8 bases between. The length of the CDR3 is 13 residues. Looked up from germline, CDR1 is MNHEY and CDR2 is SVGAGI. Here the CDR3 reads CASSYSEDKPQHF. CDR3 coding DNA: TGTGCCAGCAGTTACTCTGAGGATAAGCCCCAGCATTTT.

V gene TRBV11-2 combines with J gene TRBJ2-3; 13 nucleotides line up with TRBD2. V lost 5 bases, J lost 8 bases, and 13 bases stayed unmatched. In germline, CDR1 is SGHAT, CDR2 FQNNGV. The CDR3 totals 17 residues. In DNA, the CDR3 is TGTGCCAGCAGCGCTGCCCTACTAGCGGGGGGGCTCGCTACGCAGTATTTT. Translated, it gives CASSAALLAGGLATQYF.

This rearrangement joins TRBV7-6 to TRBJ2-3, with D uncertain. CDR3 length equals 15 residues. CDR1 is SGHVS, CDR2 FNYEAQ, per germline. Trimming stripped 7 bases from V and 2 bases from J, with 16 bases between. The CDR3 is CASTGSARPTDTQYF. The DNA for the CDR3 is TGTGCCAGCACCGGGTCCGCGAGACCCACAGATACGCAGTATTTT.

The chain combines TRBV30 with TRBJ1-6; no definite D call. CDR1 and CDR2 (germline): GTSNPN, SVGIG (reference sequence). CDR3 size: 11 residues. Trimming cost V 6 bases and J 10 bases, with 10 bases left between them. The CDR3 protein is CACDWGSPLHF. For the CDR3, the DNA is TGTGCCTGCGATTGGGGATCACCCCTCCACTTT.

This chain joins TRBV30 and TRBJ2-2; D not certain. CDR3 length: 14 residues. Germline-derived CDR1 and CDR2 are GTSNPN and SVGIG (reference sequence). Trimming removed 3 bases from V and 2 bases from J, with 10 bases in between. Here the CDR3 reads CAWRMTVNTGELFF. The CDR3 nucleotides are TGTGCCTGGAGGATGACGGTAAACACCGGGGAGCTGTTTTTT. The full variable domain, its missing parts supplied by reference TRBV30 and TRBJ2-2, is SQTIHQWPATLVQPVGSPLSLECTVEGTSNPNLYWYRQAAGRGLQLLFYSVGIGQISSEVPQNLSASRPQDRQFILSSKKLLLSDSGFYLCAWRMTVNTGELFFGEGSRLTVL.

This sequence joins TRBV11-3 and TRBJ2-3; D possibly uses TRBD1 or TRBD2 (5 bases each). The germline gives CDR1 SGHNT, CDR2 YENEEA. Trimming shortened V by 5 bases and J by 8 bases, and 14 bases separated the two germline ends. The CDR3 extends over 13 amino acids. The DNA of the CDR3 is TGTGCCAGCAGCGGGGGACCCCAAGGTACGCAGTATTTT. Translation gives CASSGGPQGTQYF.

This chain links TRBV5-1 with TRBJ2-2, with D possibly TRBD2 on 7 matching bases. Germline V gene lookup returns CDR1 SGHRS and CDR2 YFSETQ. The V end lost 6 bases, the J end lost 6 bases, and 15 bases lay between the germline ends. The CDR3 is made up of 14 amino acids. This chain's CDR3 is CASTLIGGPGELFF. CDR3 bases: TGCGCCAGCACCCTTATCGGGGGGCCCGGGGAGCTGTTTTTT.

The chain has TRBV9 and TRBJ2-1; 8 bases are a match to TRBD2. The junction had 11 bases not matched to a gene; V was cut back by 4 bases and J by 2 bases. This CDR3 has 17 residues. CDR1 is SGDLS and CDR2 is YYNGEE in the germline V gene. The CDR3 DNA reads as TGTGCCAGCAGCCCAAGCGGGACTAGTATCCCCTACAATGAGCAGTTCTTC. Translated: CASSPSGTSIPYNEQFF.

The DNA of the CDR3 is TGTGCCAGCAGCTTAAAGGGAAGGAGCAATCAGCCCCAGCATTTT. It specifies CASSLKGRSNQPQHF. This chain uses TRBV7-8 with TRBJ1-5; D ambiguous. The CDR3 covers 15 residues. Trimming stripped 2 bases from V and 1 base from J, with 9 bases between. The V gene's germline CDR1 is SGHVS and CDR2 FQNEAQ.

J is TRBJ2-5 and V is TRBV27; possibly TRBD1 for D (6 bases). Between the trimmed V and J ends, which lost 8 bases and 4 bases, there was a span of 20 bases. Germline values: CDR1 MNHEY, CDR2 SMNVEV (reference sequence). This CDR3 spans 15 amino acids. DNA of the CDR3: TGTGCCAGCGGCCCCCTAACAGGGCGAACAGAGACCCAGTACTTC. It specifies CASGPLTGRTETQYF.

This chain uses TRBV4-2 with TRBJ2-3; the match to TRBD1 covers 8 bases. J gave up 6 bases and V 4 bases, and 6 bases lay outside the gene matches. CDR1 and CDR2 (germline): LGHNA, YNFKEQ. The CDR3 contains 14 residues. The CDR3 spells CASSPGQGSDTQYF. CDR3 DNA sequence: TGTGCCAGCAGCCCAGGACAGGGCAGTGATACGCAGTATTTT.

The CDR3 is CASSLPRRPSYEQYV. Here the CDR3 DNA reads TGCGCCAGCAGTCTCCCCCGAAGGCCCTCCTACGAGCAGTACGTC. The rearrangement uses TRBV23-1 and TRBJ2-7; D ambiguous. TRBV23-1 is annotated as an ORF whose role is uncertain. The CDR3 runs 15 residues. Trimming shortened V by 4 bases and J by 0 bases, and 13 bases separated the two germline ends.

V is TRBV6-6 and J is TRBJ2-1; TRBD1 agrees at 10 bases. This CDR3 spans 16 amino acids. V was pared by 4 bases and J by 5 bases, with 8 bases of the junction left unmatched. Germline lookup yields CDR1 MNHNY and CDR2 SVGAGI (reference sequence). The CDR3 DNA reads as TGTGCCAGCAGTTTCTTCCGGGACAGGGGAGACAATGAGCAGTTCTTC. Its translation: CASSFFRDRGDNEQFF.